This paragraph reports one T cell receptor beta chain. Trimming took 4 bases from V and 6 from J; bases not matched to a gene: 5. The length of the CDR3 is 13 residues. From germline, CDR1 is SGHTS and CDR2 YDEGEE. The data belong to a study of T cell responses to AZD1222 COVID-19 vaccine. The repertoire was sequenced with immunoSEQ multiplex PCR; TCRdb's copy has only in-frame clones and lacks some. The sample carries 110,000 or so clones, approximately 90% recorded once. This clonotype was sampled from an adult in good health. The material was peripheral blood, obtained on day 0 of AZD1222 vaccination. This chain joins TRBV5-8 and TRBJ2-7, with 9 nucleotides matching TRBD1. This CDR3 reads CASSPWTGAEQYF. In DNA form, the CDR3 reads TGTGCCAGCAGCCCGTGGACAGGGGCCGAGCAGTACTTC.